Listed below are T cell receptor beta chains from one sample, sequenced in a study of response to subunit inactivated influenza vaccine. TCRdb recomputed calls from the RT-PCR reads with MiXCR, one row per CDR3 protein. The profile shows over 400,000 distinct CDR3 sequences, about a tenth of them singletons. The sequences come from PBMCs from blood, collected roughly 47 days after vaccination. Receptor source: a man in his fifties who received an inactivated influenza vaccine. The CDR3 runs from the conserved cysteine through the conserved F or W. A D gene is named only where the DNA matches it firmly. Size tells how often a clone was seen (once, few, many) or the class of an expanded clone, and some rows leave it out.

>TRBJ2-1|few|TRBV3-1|.
TGTGCCAGCAGCCAAGATCGGGCCCCTTACAATGAGCAGTTCTTC
CASSQDRAPYNEQFF
>TRBJ2-4|few|TRBV20-1|.
TGCAGTGCTAGCCTCGACTCGCTAGCCAAAAACATTCAGTACTTC
CSASLDSLAKNIQYF
>TRBJ2-7|few|TRBV6-2/TRBV6-3|.
TGTGCCAGCAGTTACAGAGACTACCGAGGCTACGAGCAGTACTTC
CASSYRDYRGYEQYF
>TRBJ2-7|.|TRBV12-3/TRBV12-4|TRBD1
TGTGCCAGCAGACCGACAGGGGTCTCCTACGAGCAGTACTTC
CASRPTGVSYEQYF
>TRBJ2-7|.|TRBV18|.
TGTGCCAGCTCCCCCTGGGCAGGGGTAGGACACGAGCAGTACTTC
CASSPWAGVGHEQYF
>TRBJ2-3|many|TRBV5-6|.
TGTGCCAGCAGCCCGGTCTCAACCACAGATACGCAGTATTTT
CASSPVSTTDTQYF
>TRBJ1-1|few|TRBV20-1|.
TGCAGTGCTAGAGATCTGGACAGGAACACTGAAGCTTTCTTT
CSARDLDRNTEAFF
>TRBJ2-2|few|TRBV7-2|.
TGTGCCAGCAGCGGGGGGAGAGCGAACACCGGGGAGCTGTTTTTT
CASSGGRANTGELFF
>TRBJ2-7|few|TRBV5-1|.
TGCGCCAGCAGTCAAGGCCAGGGCGAGCAGTACTTC
CASSQGQGEQYF
>TRBJ2-1|few|TRBV30|TRBD2
TGTGCCTGGAGTGGGACTAGCCATACCTACAATGAGCAGTTCTTC
CAWSGTSHTYNEQFF
>TRBJ2-3|.|TRBV20-1|.
TGCAGTGCTAGGGGGCCCGGGGCAGATACGCAGTATTTT
CSARGPGADTQYF
>TRBJ1-1|few|TRBV27|TRBD1
TGTGCCAGCAGCTCGGACAGGGCAGTTCCTGAAGCTTTCTTT
CASSSDRAVPEAFF
>TRBJ2-7|many|TRBV10-2|TRBD1
TGCGCCAGTAGGAGTGCGGGACAGGACTACGAGCAGTACTTC
CASRSAGQDYEQYF
>TRBJ2-2|.|TRBV7-2|TRBD2
TGTGCCAGCAGCTTAGCCGGCGGGAGTCGGTTTACCGGGGAGCTGTTTTTT
CASSLAGGSRFTGELFF
>TRBJ2-7|few|TRBV5-1|.
TGCGCCAGCAGCTTGAGGGGGTCAGCGGGCGAGCAGTACTTC
CASSLRGSAGEQYF
>TRBJ2-5|few|TRBV11-2|.
TGTGCCAGCAGCTTAGGGGGGTGGGAGACCCAGTACTTC
CASSLGGWETQYF
>TRBJ1-6|.|TRBV5-8|.
TGTGCCAGCAGCTTGGCCGGGGTCTATAATTCACCCCTCCACTTT
CASSLAGVYNSPLHF
>TRBJ2-2|.|TRBV12-3/TRBV12-4|.
TGTGCCAGCAGTCCTAGGATAGGGGAGCTGTTTTTT
CASSPRIGELFF
>TRBJ2-3|many|TRBV7-2|.
TGTGCCAGCAGCTTAGAAGGCTACGGCCTGACAGATACGCAGTATTTT
CASSLEGYGLTDTQYF
>TRBJ2-1|many|TRBV2|TRBD1
TGTGCCAGCAGTCCCAGGACAGGGTTCAATGAGCAGTTCTTC
CASSPRTGFNEQFF
>TRBJ2-3|.|TRBV20-1|.
TGCAGTGCTTTCAAACAGGGATCCACAGATACGCAGTATTTT
CSAFKQGSTDTQYF
>TRBJ2-1|.|TRBV5-4|.
TGTGCCAGCAGCTTGGACCTCCAGGACACTCCTCGGAATGAGCAGTTCTTC
CASSLDLQDTPRNEQFF
>TRBJ2-7|.|TRBV7-6|.
TGTGCCAGCAGCGGGCAGTCAGGGACCTGGCACTACGAGCAGTACTTC
CASSGQSGTWHYEQYF
>TRBJ2-3|few|TRBV5-6|.
TGTGCCAGCAGTTTCCGTGAAGATACGCAGTATTTT
CASSFREDTQYF
>TRBJ2-3|.|TRBV4-3|.
TGCGCCAGCAGCCAAGATAGGGGAAGGAGGCCGGATACGCAGTATTTT
CASSQDRGRRPDTQYF
>TRBJ1-5|few|TRBV9|.
TGTGCCAGCAGCCCCGGGGGGGGAGCGGAGCCCCAGCATTTT
CASSPGGGAEPQHF
>TRBJ2-5|.|TRBV5-5|TRBD1
TGTGCCAGCAGCCGAAGAGGGGGCGACAGGTACCAAGAGACCCAGTACTTC
CASSRRGGDRYQETQYF
>TRBJ2-7|.|TRBV6-5|TRBD1
TGTGCCAGCAGTTACGGACAGGGGGCGGACGAGCAGTACTTC
CASSYGQGADEQYF
>TRBJ2-1|.|TRBV20-1|.
TGCAGTGCTAGATACGTCGCGGGTGAGCAGTTCTTC
CSARYVAGEQFF
>TRBJ2-2|many|TRBV5-5|.
TGTGCCAGCGGAAGGGACACCGGGGAGCTGTTTTTT
CASGRDTGELFF
>TRBJ2-7|.|TRBV11-2|.
TGTGCCAGCAGCTTCTTACCAACCATACTCAGCTCCTACGAGCAGTACTTC
CASSFLPTILSSYEQYF
>TRBJ2-3|.|TRBV2|TRBD2
TGTGCCAGCCCCTCGACGGGACTAGCGGGGGTAGATACGCAGTATTTT
CASPSTGLAGVDTQYF
>TRBJ2-3|few|TRBV20-1|.
TGCAGTGCTACGACCCCAGATACAAATACGCAGTATTTT
CSATTPDTNTQYF